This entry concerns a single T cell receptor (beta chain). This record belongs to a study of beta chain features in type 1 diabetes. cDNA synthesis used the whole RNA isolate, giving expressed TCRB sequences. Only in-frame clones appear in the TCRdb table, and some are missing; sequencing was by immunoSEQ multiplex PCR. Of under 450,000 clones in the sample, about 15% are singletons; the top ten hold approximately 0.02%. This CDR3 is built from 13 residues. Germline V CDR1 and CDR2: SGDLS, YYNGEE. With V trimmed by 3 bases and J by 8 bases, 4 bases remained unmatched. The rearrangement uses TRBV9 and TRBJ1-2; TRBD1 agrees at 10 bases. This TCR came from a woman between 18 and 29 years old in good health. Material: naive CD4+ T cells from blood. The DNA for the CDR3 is TGTGCCAGCAGCGCCCTGACAGGGGGCGGCTACACCTTC. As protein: CASSALTGGGYTF.